The TCR beta chain under discussion was sequenced for a study of cytomegalovirus exposure and HLA in healthy donors. As regards this clone: The target antigen is unknown.

PCR used 60 Vbeta primers and 13 Jbeta primers. The repertoire was sequenced with immunoSEQ multiplex PCR; TCRdb's copy has only in-frame clones and lacks some. The sample has around 210,000 clones, approximately 78% seen once. Study observations and caveats: Accurate prediction of HLA-A and HLA-B alleles (for most subjects) was reportedly achieved from TCR beta sequences. The authors later found TCR association rates varying by HLA locus, with DRB1 most and HLA-C fewest. The authors enumerated over 150 TCR beta chains as linked to cytomegalovirus. Using a false discovery rate of 0.05, a later analysis showed that 15,000 to 20,000 TCR beta sequences were associated with HLA alleles.

The sequence came from a middle-aged woman in good health and CMV-seronegative. The sample consisted of PBMCs.

In DNA, the CDR3 is TGTGCCAGCAGCTTATCCGGCGGGGGGGCGAGGACTGAAGCTTTCTTT. As protein: CASSLSGGGARTEAFF. This rearrangement joins TRBV7-2 to TRBJ1-1; TRBD1 might be the D (6 bases). The CDR3 contains 16 residues. Germline-derived CDR1 and CDR2 are SGHTA and FQGNSA. Trimming removed 2 bases at V and 5 bases at J, with 18 bases between.